These T cell receptor beta chains were read from a single sample in a study of blood T cell repertoires in COVID-19. Assay used: immunoSEQ multiplex PCR; TCRdb lists only in-frame clones, some missing. The profile shows hundreds of thousands of clones, nearly 90% of them singletons. Sample: PBMCs or T cells enriched from blood (not recorded which). Source of these receptors: a woman in her late teens or twenties with acute COVID-19. CDR3s include the opening cysteine and the closing phenylalanine or tryptophan. The D gene is left open where the match is weak. Expanded clones are given a class, and other clones once, few, many or no size at all.

clone size: .
J gene: TRBJ2-7
D gene: .
V gene: TRBV7-8
CDR3 DNA: TGTGCCAGCAGCTCTCCCCTCAGGGGTCGGGCGAGCGAGCAGTACTTC
CDR3 protein: CASSSPLRGRASEQYF

clone size: .
J gene: TRBJ2-3
D gene: TRBD2
V gene: TRBV10-3
CDR3 DNA: TGTGCCATCAGTGATCCTAGCGGGGGCGAGGATACGCAGTATTTT
CDR3 protein: CAISDPSGGEDTQYF

clone size: once
J gene: TRBJ1-6
D gene: .
V gene: TRBV19
CDR3 DNA: TGTGCCAGACACCACAGGCCGGATAATTCACCCCTCCACTTT
CDR3 protein: CARHHRPDNSPLHF

clone size: few
J gene: TRBJ2-7
D gene: .
V gene: TRBV19
CDR3 DNA: TGTGCCAGTAGTGGCGGGAACTCCTACGAGCAGTACTTC
CDR3 protein: CASSGGNSYEQYF

clone size: .
J gene: TRBJ1-2
D gene: TRBD1
V gene: TRBV3-1/TRBV3-2
CDR3 DNA: TGTGCCAGCAGCCAAGATACAGGGGGCTATGGCTACACCTTC
CDR3 protein: CASSQDTGGYGYTF

clone size: .
J gene: TRBJ2-7
D gene: .
V gene: TRBV9
CDR3 DNA: TGTGCCAGCTCGGACAGCGCCGATCCGTACCACGAGCAGTACTTC
CDR3 protein: CASSDSADPYHEQYF

clone size: .
J gene: TRBJ2-7
D gene: .
V gene: TRBV11-2
CDR3 DNA: TGTGCCAGCAGCTTAGGACAGTCCTACGAGCAGTACTTC
CDR3 protein: CASSLGQSYEQYF

clone size: .
J gene: TRBJ1-1
D gene: TRBD1
V gene: TRBV6-5
CDR3 DNA: TGTGCCAGCAGACGACAGGGGGCTGGATATGAAGCTTTCTTT
CDR3 protein: CASRRQGAGYEAFF

clone size: .
J gene: TRBJ2-5
D gene: .
V gene: TRBV7-6
CDR3 DNA: TGTGCCAGCAGTCCGAAGCGGCACTTCCAAGAGACCCAGTACTTC
CDR3 protein: CASSPKRHFQETQYF

clone size: .
J gene: TRBJ2-3
D gene: .
V gene: TRBV19
CDR3 DNA: TGTGCCAGTAGTATCCGGGGAATCACAGATACGCAGTATTTT
CDR3 protein: CASSIRGITDTQYF

clone size: .
J gene: TRBJ2-1
D gene: TRBD2
V gene: TRBV29-1
CDR3 DNA: TGCAGCGTCGGGGGGGCCTACTACAATGAGCAGTTCTTC
CDR3 protein: CSVGGAYYNEQFF

clone size: once
J gene: TRBJ1-2
D gene: TRBD1
V gene: TRBV28
CDR3 DNA: TGTGCCAGCAGTCACCACAGGGGTGGCTACACCTTC
CDR3 protein: CASSHHRGGYTF

clone size: once
J gene: TRBJ2-7
D gene: .
V gene: TRBV28
CDR3 DNA: TGTGCCAGCACCGAGGGTACAGGGTACGAGCAGTACTTC
CDR3 protein: CASTEGTGYEQYF

clone size: .
J gene: TRBJ2-5
D gene: TRBD1
V gene: TRBV23-1
CDR3 DNA: TGCGCCAGCAGTCAAAGGGACAGGGTGGAGACCCAGTACTTC
CDR3 protein: CASSQRDRVETQYF

clone size: once
J gene: TRBJ2-5
D gene: TRBD1
V gene: TRBV7-9
CDR3 DNA: TGTGCCAGCAGCATGGGACAGGGGATTAAGGAGACCCAGTACTTC
CDR3 protein: CASSMGQGIKETQYF

clone size: .
J gene: TRBJ2-3
D gene: TRBD2
V gene: TRBV29-1
CDR3 DNA: TGCAGCGCCTATTTGGGACTAGTACGGGGGGATACGCAGTATTTT
CDR3 protein: CSAYLGLVRGDTQYF

clone size: .
J gene: TRBJ1-4
D gene: TRBD1
V gene: TRBV6-5
CDR3 DNA: TGTGCCAGCAGTTATTCCGGGACAGGGGGGTGGAAACTGTTTTTT
CDR3 protein: CASSYSGTGGWKLFF

clone size: .
J gene: TRBJ1-2
D gene: .
V gene: TRBV28
CDR3 DNA: TGTGCCAGCAGTCCGGCTAACTATGGCTACACCTTC
CDR3 protein: CASSPANYGYTF

clone size: .
J gene: TRBJ1-2
D gene: TRBD1
V gene: TRBV5-4
CDR3 DNA: TGTGCCAGCAGCTTGCAGACAGGGATTACCCATGGCTACACCTTC
CDR3 protein: CASSLQTGITHGYTF

clone size: .
J gene: TRBJ1-2
D gene: TRBD1
V gene: TRBV2
CDR3 DNA: TGTGCCAGCAGTGAGGGGACAGGGACGTATGGCTACACCTTC
CDR3 protein: CASSEGTGTYGYTF